This TCR beta chain originates from a study of blood T cells in healthy people across ages. The wider study: Template switching recovered approximately one barcoded beta molecule for every two T cells.

Deletions cut 6 bases from V and 7 bases from J, with 13 bases between. Germline V gene data show CDR1 as MNHNY and CDR2 as SVGAGI (reference sequence). The CDR3 spans 13 residues. Details on this clonotype: Antigen: not known.

Using a J-beta primer mix together with a sample-barcoded 5' primer, a second PCR was run for roughly 6 to 12 cycles. Every sample produced at least 3 million CDR3-containing paired-end reads. TCRdb passed the 5' RACE reads through MiXCR, listing each CDR3 protein once. The data show approximately 800,000 distinct CDR3 sequences, with about 62% seen just once and 25% to 35% held by the top ten. Study outcomes and limitations: Versus aged donors, long-lived donors had higher diversity and more naive CD4+ cells. Strong correlation existed between TCR beta diversity and naive T cell percentage.

V and J are TRBV6-6 and TRBJ1-5; possibly TRBD1 for D (6 bases). The material sequenced was blood. The clonotype originates from a man under 40 in good health. CDR3 sequence reads: CASRDRSDQPQHF. The CDR3 bases are TGTGCCAGCAGAGACAGGTCGGACCAGCCCCAGCATTTT.